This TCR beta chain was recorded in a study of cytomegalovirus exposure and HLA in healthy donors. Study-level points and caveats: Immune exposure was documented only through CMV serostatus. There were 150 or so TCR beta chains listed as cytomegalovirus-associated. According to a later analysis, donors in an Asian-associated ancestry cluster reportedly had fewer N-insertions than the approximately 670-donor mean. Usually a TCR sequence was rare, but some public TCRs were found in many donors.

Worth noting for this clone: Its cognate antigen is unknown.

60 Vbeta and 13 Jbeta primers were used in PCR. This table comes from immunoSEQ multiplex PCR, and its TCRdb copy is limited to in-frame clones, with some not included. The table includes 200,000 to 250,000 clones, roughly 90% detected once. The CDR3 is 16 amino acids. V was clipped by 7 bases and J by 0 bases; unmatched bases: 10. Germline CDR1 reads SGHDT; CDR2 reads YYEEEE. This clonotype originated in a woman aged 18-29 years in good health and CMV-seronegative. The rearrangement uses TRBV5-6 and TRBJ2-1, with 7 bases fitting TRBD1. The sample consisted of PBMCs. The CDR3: CASLGEGASSYNEQFF. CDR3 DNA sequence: TGTGCCAGCCTCGGCGAGGGGGCTAGCTCCTACAATGAGCAGTTCTTC.